Listed below are T cell receptor beta chains from one sample, sequenced in a study of cytomegalovirus exposure and HLA in healthy donors. Sequenced by immunoSEQ multiplex PCR; TCRdb stores in-frame clones only, minus some. The table records around 160,000 clones, 55% to 70% of them present only once. Sequencing was done on a sample of PBMCs. Receptor source: a woman aged 40-49 years in good health and CMV-seropositive. The CDR3 runs from the conserved cysteine through the conserved F or W. A D gene is named only where the DNA matches it firmly. Rows may omit the clone size; those that give it use once, few, many or a size class.

DNA: TGTGCCAGCAGTGAAGGGGGTAGCGGGAGGGCCGCAGATACGCAGTATTTT
CDR3: CASSEGGSGRAADTQYF
D: TRBD2
V: TRBV25-1
size: once
J: TRBJ2-3

DNA: TGTGCCAGCAGTGATGGGGGCCGAACTGAAGCTTTCTTT
CDR3: CASSDGGRTEAFF
D: NA
V: TRBV25-1
size: NA
J: TRBJ1-1

DNA: TGTGCCAGCAGTGAACTCCCTTTAGGCTACACCTTC
CDR3: CASSELPLGYTF
D: NA
V: TRBV2
size: NA
J: TRBJ1-2

DNA: TGTGCCAGCAGTGATGTCAACCTGGCAGGTGGGAACTATGGCTACACCTTC
CDR3: CASSDVNLAGGNYGYTF
D: NA
V: TRBV6-1
size: once
J: TRBJ1-2

DNA: TGTGCCAGCAGCCGACAGGGGGCCCGGGAGACCCAGTACTTC
CDR3: CASSRQGARETQYF
D: TRBD1
V: TRBV28
size: few
J: TRBJ2-5

DNA: TGTGCCAGCAGCGTAGGGCCGGGAGACTATTTCTCTGGAAACACCATATATTTT
CDR3: CASSVGPGDYFSGNTIYF
D: NA
V: TRBV9
size: NA
J: TRBJ1-3

DNA: TGTGCCAGCAGACAGGGGATCCATAATTCACCCCTCCACTTT
CDR3: CASRQGIHNSPLHF
D: TRBD1
V: TRBV5-8
size: NA
J: TRBJ1-6

DNA: TGTGCCAGCAGTCCCGGACAGGGGGTCGTAGGAACTGAAGCTTTCTTT
CDR3: CASSPGQGVVGTEAFF
D: TRBD1
V: TRBV27
size: NA
J: TRBJ1-1

DNA: TGTGCCAGCAGGGGCCCCCTGGTGAACACTGAAGCTTTCTTT
CDR3: CASRGPLVNTEAFF
D: NA
V: TRBV2
size: NA
J: TRBJ1-1

DNA: TGTGCCAGCAGACGGGACAGGGAGAAAGGCTACACCTTC
CDR3: CASRRDREKGYTF
D: TRBD1
V: TRBV6-1
size: NA
J: TRBJ1-2

DNA: TGTGCCAGCAACTTAAACGGTCCAGGGGGCTCACCCCTCCACTTT
CDR3: CASNLNGPGGSPLHF
D: TRBD1
V: TRBV7-2
size: NA
J: TRBJ1-6

DNA: TGTGCCAGCAGGGGACAGACCCAAGAGACCCAGTACTTC
CDR3: CASRGQTQETQYF
D: TRBD1
V: TRBV6-5
size: NA
J: TRBJ2-5

DNA: TGTGCCAGCAGGCCGACAGGCCAGGATGGCTACACCTTC
CDR3: CASRPTGQDGYTF
D: NA
V: TRBV6-4
size: few
J: TRBJ1-2

DNA: TGCGCCAGCAGCTCTGGCAGCTCTGGAAACACCATATATTTT
CDR3: CASSSGSSGNTIYF
D: NA
V: TRBV5-1
size: NA
J: TRBJ1-3

DNA: TGTGCCAGCAGGGGGCCAAGGGGTCGTCAAGGAAACACCATATATTTT
CDR3: CASRGPRGRQGNTIYF
D: NA
V: TRBV28
size: NA
J: TRBJ1-3

DNA: TGTGCCAGCAAACTTCCAGGGGGCGGCGAGCAGTACTTC
CDR3: CASKLPGGGEQYF
D: TRBD1
V: TRBV28
size: NA
J: TRBJ2-7

DNA: TGCGCCAGCAGCCAAGACCAGTACAGCCTAAATGAAAAACTGTTTTTT
CDR3: CASSQDQYSLNEKLFF
D: NA
V: TRBV4-3
size: NA
J: TRBJ1-4

DNA: TGTGCCAGCAATGGGGCGGGAGGCCTGTACGAGCAGTACTTC
CDR3: CASNGAGGLYEQYF
D: TRBD2
V: TRBV6-5
size: once
J: TRBJ2-7

DNA: TGTGCCAGCAACCTAGGGGGGGTGTATGGCTACACCTTC
CDR3: CASNLGGVYGYTF
D: NA
V: TRBV7-2
size: few
J: TRBJ1-2

DNA: TGTGCCAGTAGTATAACAGGGGGCTATCTGAACACTGAAGCTTTCTTT
CDR3: CASSITGGYLNTEAFF
D: TRBD1
V: TRBV19
size: NA
J: TRBJ1-1

DNA: TGCGCCAGCAGCCAAGACCTGGACATTACCACACGGGGCTACACCTTC
CDR3: CASSQDLDITTRGYTF
D: NA
V: TRBV4-3
size: NA
J: TRBJ1-2

DNA: TGTGCCAGCTCACCCGAACAGGGCACTGAAGCTTTCTTT
CDR3: CASSPEQGTEAFF
D: NA
V: TRBV18
size: NA
J: TRBJ1-1

DNA: TGTGCCAGCAGTGCAGGGGGCTCTGGCTACACCTTC
CDR3: CASSAGGSGYTF
D: TRBD1
V: TRBV28
size: few
J: TRBJ1-2

DNA: TGTGCCAGCAGCTCATACACAGGGAACTATGGCTACACCTTC
CDR3: CASSSYTGNYGYTF
D: NA
V: TRBV11-2
size: NA
J: TRBJ1-2

DNA: TGCGCCAGCAGCCAAGACAGGGTCTTAAACGAGCAGTACTTC
CDR3: CASSQDRVLNEQYF
D: NA
V: TRBV4-3
size: once
J: TRBJ2-7

DNA: TGTGCCAGCAGCTTAGGGAACCCTCGACAGGGGCAGTACTTC
CDR3: CASSLGNPRQGQYF
D: TRBD1
V: TRBV7-9
size: few
J: TRBJ2-7

DNA: TGTGCCAGCAGCCAAGATGGATCAGCGGGAGGCGGTGAGCAGTACTTC
CDR3: CASSQDGSAGGGEQYF
D: TRBD2
V: TRBV4-1
size: few
J: TRBJ2-7

DNA: TGCGCCAAAAGGACATCTGGGGCCAACGTCCTGACTTTC
CDR3: CAKRTSGANVLTF
D: NA
V: TRBV10-1
size: NA
J: TRBJ2-6

DNA: TGCGCCAGCAGCTTGGAGGGGGAAGAGACCCAGTACTTC
CDR3: CASSLEGEETQYF
D: NA
V: TRBV5-1
size: NA
J: TRBJ2-5

DNA: TGTGCCAGCAGTCTGGGACTAGCGGGAGGGCAAGATACGCAGTATTTT
CDR3: CASSLGLAGGQDTQYF
D: TRBD2
V: TRBV28
size: NA
J: TRBJ2-3

DNA: TGTGCCAGCTCACCTCTGGCGGGGGGCACAGATACGCAGTATTTT
CDR3: CASSPLAGGTDTQYF
D: TRBD2
V: TRBV18
size: NA
J: TRBJ2-3

DNA: TGTGCCAGTAGTTCGGGACAGGGACAGCCCCAGCATTTT
CDR3: CASSSGQGQPQHF
D: TRBD1
V: TRBV19
size: few
J: TRBJ1-5

DNA: TGTGCCAGCAGTTTATTGGGGGGAAAACTGTTTTTT
CDR3: CASSLLGGKLFF
D: NA
V: TRBV28
size: NA
J: TRBJ1-4

DNA: TGCGCCAGCAAGGACACTAACTATGGCTACACCTTC
CDR3: CASKDTNYGYTF
D: NA
V: TRBV5-1
size: NA
J: TRBJ1-2

DNA: TGTGCCAGCAGCGCCCAACTATCCTTGGAGGAAGCTTTCTTT
CDR3: CASSAQLSLEEAFF
D: NA
V: TRBV9
size: once
J: TRBJ1-1

DNA: TGTGCCAGCAGCTTATCACTAGTATCCTACAATGAGCAGTTCTTC
CDR3: CASSLSLVSYNEQFF
D: NA
V: TRBV11-1
size: NA
J: TRBJ2-1

DNA: TGTGCCAGCAGCTTCGGGGTGAACTATGGCTACACCTTC
CDR3: CASSFGVNYGYTF
D: NA
V: TRBV7-9
size: NA
J: TRBJ1-2

DNA: TGTGCCAGCAGCTTGGTCCCGGGTGGGACTCGTCCCACAGATACGCAGTATTTT
CDR3: CASSLVPGGTRPTDTQYF
D: NA
V: TRBV5-4
size: once
J: TRBJ2-3

DNA: TGTGCCAGCAGCCAAGAGGGACAGCCCAAAGAGACCCAGTACTTC
CDR3: CASSQEGQPKETQYF
D: TRBD1
V: TRBV4-2
size: few
J: TRBJ2-5

DNA: TGTGCCAGCAGGAGGGACAGCGCCTACGAGCAGTACTTC
CDR3: CASRRDSAYEQYF
D: TRBD1
V: TRBV2
size: NA
J: TRBJ2-7

DNA: TGTGCCAGCAGTTACGGTCGGACAAATAATTCACCCCTCCACTTT
CDR3: CASSYGRTNNSPLHF
D: NA
V: TRBV6-5
size: once
J: TRBJ1-6

DNA: TGTGCCAGCAGTCGATATGACAGGGCGTCCAATGAGCAGTTCTTC
CDR3: CASSRYDRASNEQFF
D: TRBD1
V: TRBV27
size: NA
J: TRBJ2-1

DNA: TGTGCCAGTAGTATAGCCTGGGGAGGCTCTGGGGCCAACGTCCTGACTTTC
CDR3: CASSIAWGGSGANVLTF
D: NA
V: TRBV19
size: NA
J: TRBJ2-6

DNA: TGTGCCAGCAGCTTATCTTCTGGGGCCAACGTCCTGACTTTC
CDR3: CASSLSSGANVLTF
D: NA
V: TRBV13
size: NA
J: TRBJ2-6

DNA: TGTGCCAGCAGCTTTGCGGACAGGTTCTACGAGCAGTACTTC
CDR3: CASSFADRFYEQYF
D: TRBD1
V: TRBV5-4
size: few
J: TRBJ2-7

DNA: TGTGCCAGCAGCTTAGTAACAGGGAATAGCAATCAGCCCCAGCATTTT
CDR3: CASSLVTGNSNQPQHF
D: NA
V: TRBV7-2
size: NA
J: TRBJ1-5

DNA: TGTGCCAGCACCAGAGCCCGGGCTAATGAAAAACTGTTTTTT
CDR3: CASTRARANEKLFF
D: NA
V: TRBV6-1
size: NA
J: TRBJ1-4

DNA: TGTGCCAGCAGCTTGTTTCCTAGCGGGACCTCGAGCTCCTACGAGCAGTACTTC
CDR3: CASSLFPSGTSSSYEQYF
D: TRBD2
V: TRBV5-6
size: NA
J: TRBJ2-7

DNA: TGTGCCAGCAGCCAAGATGTATCGGGGGGAAACACAGATACGCAGTATTTT
CDR3: CASSQDVSGGNTDTQYF
D: TRBD2
V: TRBV4-2
size: NA
J: TRBJ2-3

DNA: TGCGCCAGCAGCAAGCAGGGGGCGTCCGGTGAGACCCAGTACTTC
CDR3: CASSKQGASGETQYF
D: TRBD1
V: TRBV5-1
size: NA
J: TRBJ2-5

DNA: TGTGCCAGCAGTGTCGGGACAGGGGACTACGAGCAGTACTTC
CDR3: CASSVGTGDYEQYF
D: TRBD1
V: TRBV2
size: NA
J: TRBJ2-7

DNA: TGTGCCTGGAGTGGTCGGGCGGGAGAGTCTAGTGAGCAGTACTTC
CDR3: CAWSGRAGESSEQYF
D: TRBD2
V: TRBV30
size: NA
J: TRBJ2-7

DNA: TGTGCCAGCAGCCACCAATTCACAGGGGGGTACGAGCAGTACTTC
CDR3: CASSHQFTGGYEQYF
D: TRBD1
V: TRBV6-5
size: NA
J: TRBJ2-7

DNA: TGTGCCAGCAGCTCCGGGACAAACTCCTACGAGCAGTACTTC
CDR3: CASSSGTNSYEQYF
D: NA
V: TRBV7-6
size: NA
J: TRBJ2-7

DNA: TGTGCCAGCAGCCCTCGGACTAGCGGGACCCACAATGAGCAGTTCTTC
CDR3: CASSPRTSGTHNEQFF
D: TRBD2
V: TRBV9
size: NA
J: TRBJ2-1

DNA: TGTGCCAGCAGCTCTCCCTCGGGGGGGCAAGGAAACACCATATATTTT
CDR3: CASSSPSGGQGNTIYF
D: NA
V: TRBV9
size: NA
J: TRBJ1-3

DNA: TGCAGTGGAGAGAGGAAAGAGACCCAGTACTTC
CDR3: CSGERKETQYF
D: NA
V: TRBV20-1
size: NA
J: TRBJ2-5